One and the same sample provided the 20 T cell receptor beta chains below, sequenced in a study of tumor and adjacent non-tumor tissue in lung cancer. This sample's RNA came from whole unsorted tissue. The normal lung tissue was taken more than 3 cm from the tumor edge. Three rounds of nested PCR, following a modified ARM-PCR protocol, produced the TCRbeta library. Each CDR3 protein gets one entry after TCRdb re-called the multiplex PCR reads with MiXCR. The sample records about 100,000 distinct CDR3 sequences, roughly 60% being singletons. Material: distant non-tumor lung tissue. The receptors stem from a young man with non-small cell lung cancer.

Concerning this clonotype itself: A much more abundant neighbour one base away suggests this may be a read error. This chain uses TRBV20-1 with TRBJ2-7, with TRBD2 as a possible D gene (5 bases). This CDR3 region has 12 residues. The germline V gene has CDR1 DFQATT and CDR2 SNEGSKA (reference sequence). Written as DNA, the CDR3 is TGCAATGCCTCACGGGACTCCTACGAGCAGTACTTC. Encoded protein: CNASRDSYEQYF.

This clonotype was found many times. The V gene is TRBV29-1, the J gene TRBJ1-1; D uncertain. Germline loops: CDR1 SQVTM, CDR2 ANQGSEA. The V end lost 7 bases, the J end lost 0 bases, and 18 bases lay between the germline ends. The CDR3 length is 15 residues. CDR3 region: CSAFAIGGLNTEAFF. For the CDR3, the DNA is TGCAGCGCTTTCGCTATAGGAGGTTTGAACACTGAAGCTTTCTTT.

As regards this clonotype: Because the CDR3 is missing its conserved closing phenylalanine or tryptophan, this is likely a read error. The CDR3 DNA sequence: TGTGCCATCAGCTTAATCCTAGCGGGGATTGATAAGCAGTTCTCC. Translated: CAISLILAGIDKQFS. The rearrangement joins TRBV11-2 to TRBJ2-1; 9 nucleotides line up with TRBD2. The germline V gene has CDR1 SGHAT and CDR2 FQNNGV. CDR3 length equals 15 residues.

Turning to this clonotype: Relative to the germline gene, one junction end is altered; a read error may explain this. This chain uses TRBV5-1 with TRBJ1-5; 9 bases agree with TRBD1. The CDR3 runs to 15 residues. The germline gives CDR1 SGHRS, CDR2 YFSETQ. CDR3 in amino acids: CASSPTGGGNQPQRF. CDR3 DNA: TGCGCCAGCAGCCCAACAGGGGGCGGCAATCAGCCCCAGCGTTTT.

The rearrangement links TRBV6-5 to TRBJ1-4, with TRBD1 identical over 8 bases. The CDR3 loop spans 14 amino acids. Germline values: CDR1 MNHEY, CDR2 SVGAGI. Here the CDR3 DNA reads TGTGCAGGCAGTTATGACAGGGGCGGTGAAAAACTGTTTTTT. This encodes CAGSYDRGGEKLFF.

The chain couples TRBV20-1 to TRBJ1-1; D not certain. V gave up 6 bases and J gave up 11 bases, with 19 bases separating them. Germline V lookup: CDR1 DFQATT, CDR2 SNEGSKA (reference sequence). The CDR3 is made up of 12 amino acids. The CDR3 nucleotides read TGCAGTGCCGCCCACAAGGCTGTATTGGCTTTCTTT. Translated, it gives CSAAHKAVLAFF.

V and J are TRBV11-2 and TRBJ1-2; the D is unclear. The CDR3 has 15 amino acids. V gave up 8 bases and J gave up 1 base, with 17 bases separating them. Germline loops: CDR1 SGHAT, CDR2 FQNNGV. The CDR3 region is CASLDPHRVNYGYTF. CDR3 DNA: TGTGCCAGCTTAGACCCCCACAGAGTTAACTATGGCTACACCTTC.

This clonotype was counted ten times or more. The chain recombines TRBV29-1 with TRBJ2-5; 13 nucleotides agree with TRBD2. The V gene's germline CDR1 is SQVTM and CDR2 ANQGSEA. The V segment lost 3 bases and the J segment 2 bases; nucleotides outside the gene matches: 9. The CDR3 is made up of 17 amino acids. CDR3 coding DNA: TGCAGCGTTGATGGACTAGCGGGGGTAGGAGGGCAAGAGACCCAGTACTTC. Protein: CSVDGLAGVGGQETQYF. Together with reference TRBV29-1 and TRBJ2-5, the CDR3 gives the full variable domain: SAVISQKPSRDICQRGTSLTIQCQVDSQVTMMFWYRQQPGQSLTLIATANQGSEATYESGFVIDKFPISRPNLTFSTLTVSNMSPEDSSIYLCSVDGLAGVGGQETQYFGPGTRLLVL.

Note on this clonotype: The junction departs from the called germline gene at one end, perhaps through a read error. V gene TRBV6-4 combines with J gene TRBJ2-3; a weak D match, TRBD1 (5 bases). The CDR3 runs to 14 residues. The germline V gene has CDR1 MRHNA and CDR2 SNTAGT. The CDR3 nucleotides read TGTGCCAGCAGTGGATCGACAGACACAGTTACGCAGTATTTT. Its translation is CASSGSTDTVTQYF.

This clonotype was counted between two and nine times. A much larger clone differs by one base, so this may be a read error. The chain recombines TRBV6-6 with TRBJ2-3; D is unclear. This CDR3 is 15 amino acids long. The germline CDR1 and CDR2 sequences are MNHNY and SVGAGI (reference sequence). V lost 8 bases and J lost 1, with 16 bases in between. CDR3 sequence (DNA): TGTGCCAGCGGACCCAACCCGTGGGGCACAGATACGCAGTATTTT. Translation: CASGPNPWGTDTQYF.

On this clonotype: One end of the junction varies from germline; a read error may be responsible. This chain connects TRBV12-3 or TRBV12-4 to TRBJ1-1; 11 bases match TRBD1. CDR3 size: 15 residues. CDR3 in DNA: TGTGCCAGCAGTCTCGGGACAGGGGGTATCACTGAAGCCTTCTTT. Translated, it gives CASSLGTGGITEAFF.

About this clonotype itself: Sequence at one end of the junction differs from germline and may be a read error. V and J are TRBV11-2 and TRBJ2-2, with 7 bases fitting TRBD1. The CDR3 has 14 amino acids. Germline CDR1 is SGHAT and CDR2 is FQNNGV. CDR3 protein: CASSYQGDTGELFF. The CDR3 DNA is TGTGCCAGCAGCTACCAGGGGGACACGGGGGAGCTGTTTTTT.

This clonotype has just a few counts. The chain links TRBV11-2 to TRBJ1-2, with D perhaps TRBD1 (6 bases). V lost 1 base and J 2 bases, leaving 8 bases between the germline ends. The CDR3 spans 14 residues. Germline V gene sequence: CDR1 SGHAT, CDR2 FQNNGV. The CDR3 nucleotides are TGTGCCAGCAGCTTAGGGGACATAAACTATGGCTACACCTTC. This encodes CASSLGDINYGYTF. Combining the CDR3 with reference TRBV11-2 and TRBJ1-2 gives the whole variable domain EAGVAQSPRYKIIEKRQSVAFWCNPISGHATLYWYQQILGQGPKLLIQFQNNGVVDDSQLPKDRFSAERLKGVDSTLKIQPAKLEDSAVYLCASSLGDINYGYTFGSGTRLTVV.

Of note for this clonotype: This is likely a read error, given that the CDR3 carries no conserved phenylalanine or tryptophan at its end. CDR3 loop: CASSLGGRVEAFI. CDR3 coding DNA: TGTGCCAGCAGCTTAGGGGGGCGCGTTGAAGCTTTCATT. The chain carries TRBV7-8 and TRBJ1-1, with D maybe TRBD1 (6 bases). Germline assignment: CDR1 SGHVS and CDR2 FQNEAQ. This CDR3 has 13 residues. The V gene lost 1 base and the J gene lost 7 bases, with 10 bases spanning the gap.

As regards this clonotype: The junction does not match germline at one end; this may be a read error. The rearrangement links TRBV11-2 to TRBJ2-1, with D possibly TRBD1 on 5 matching bases. Looked up from germline, CDR1 is SGHAT and CDR2 is FQNNGV. The CDR3 contains 17 residues. CDR3 nucleotide sequence: TGTGTCAGCAGCTTAGATTTGTCTCTCAGGGCCAACAATGAACAGTTCTTC. Its translation is CVSSLDLSLRANNEQFF.

A note on this clonotype: As the CDR3 is not closed by the conserved phenylalanine or tryptophan, this likely results from a read error. The genes are TRBV4-1 and TRBJ2-7, with D perhaps TRBD2 (7 bases). Germline V CDR1 and CDR2: MGHRA, YSYEKL. The length of the CDR3 is 16 residues. V lost 1 base and J lost 2, with 15 bases in between. The CDR3 coding sequence is TGCGCCAGCAGCCAAGGTCTCGGGGGGCGAGCCTACGAGCAGTACTCC. Its translation is CASSQGLGGRAYEQYS.

About this clonotype: A much larger clone is a single base away; this may be a read error. This rearrangement joins TRBV5-4 to TRBJ1-2; tentatively, D is TRBD1 (5 bases). CDR1 SGHNT and CDR2 YYREEE come from the germline V gene (reference sequence). The CDR3 extends over 14 amino acids. The CDR3 coding sequence is TGTGCCAACAGCTTGGCCGGGACCGCCTTTGGCTACACCTTC. This codes for CANSLAGTAFGYTF. Based on the CDR3 plus reference TRBV5-4 and TRBJ1-2, the full variable domain is ETGVTQSPTHLIKTRGQQVTLRCSSQSGHNTVSWYQQALGQGPQFIFQYYREEENGRGNFPPRFSGLQFPNYSSELNVNALELDDSALYLCANSLAGTAFGYTFGSGTRLTVV.

A remark on this clonotype: An end of the junction differs from the germline gene, which may be a read error. The chain has TRBV5-4 and TRBJ1-1; 9 nucleotides match TRBD1. The CDR3 is 12 amino acids. Germline values: CDR1 SGHNT, CDR2 YYREEE (reference sequence). The CDR3 region has the DNA TGTTCCAGCAGGGACGGACAGGGGACGGCTTTCTTT. Encoded protein: CSSRDGQGTAFF.

This clonotype was seen ten or more times. The V call is TRBV6-2 or TRBV6-3, the J call TRBJ2-1; D may be TRBD2 (6 bases). The V end lost 4 bases, the J end lost 7 bases, and 14 bases lay between the germline ends. This CDR3 is 14 amino acids long. Germline loops: CDR1 MNHEY, CDR2 SVGEGT. The CDR3 nucleotides read TGTGCCAGCAGTTCCCAACGGGGGTGGAATGAGCAGTTCTTC. As protein: CASSSQRGWNEQFF.

This CDR3 is CSVEDVGSYGYTF. CDR3 bases: TGCAGCGTTGAAGATGTGGGTAGCTATGGCTACACCTTC. This chain connects TRBV29-1 to TRBJ1-2; D is unresolved. There are 13 residues in the CDR3. V shed 0 bases and J shed 4 bases, with 9 bases lying between them. Germline-derived CDR1 and CDR2 are SQVTM and ANQGSEA.